This TCR beta chain derives from a study of T cell responses to AZD1222 COVID-19 vaccine. Overall study: Timing groups of about 4 and about 12 weeks for second doses were pooled. General study points: Donors in the cohort were predominantly white British and more often female, and clonal diversity was possibly underestimated. Repertoire collection took place solely once the T cell response had peaked.

On this clone itself: Antigen: not known.

The protocol was immunoSEQ multiplex PCR, while the TCRdb copy is restricted to in-frame clones and leaves out a portion. The sample gives tens of thousands of clones, about 90% of which show up once; approximately 14% is in the top ten. V lost 5 bases, J lost 6 bases, and 7 bases stayed unmatched. The germline gives CDR1 MDHEN, CDR2 SYDVKM. The CDR3 runs 14 residues. The sequenced sample was peripheral blood, obtained on day 0 of AZD1222 vaccination. J is TRBJ1-5 and V is TRBV28, with 7 positions matching TRBD1. This sequence originates from an adult in good health. The CDR3 here is CASSPVTGSQPQHF. The CDR3 region has the DNA TGTGCCAGCAGTCCGGTGACAGGGAGTCAGCCCCAGCATTTT.